A selection of T cell receptor beta chains follows, all from one sample in a study of cytotoxic CD8 clonotypes in ibrutinib-treated CLL. Only in-frame clones appear in the TCRdb table, and some are missing; sequencing was by immunoSEQ multiplex PCR. The sample shows about 140,000 clones, around 93% of them seen only once. The sample here was PBMCs, taken after 12 months of ibrutinib treatment. These receptors were taken from a human donor with chronic lymphocytic leukemia. Both conserved end residues are part of each CDR3. D genes are given only for firm matches. Size is stated for part of the rows, as once, few or many counts, or as a class when the clone is expanded.

size,V,J,D,DNA,CDR3
NA,TRBV28,TRBJ2-4,NA,TGTGCCAGCAAGGCCAGCTCTTTGGCCAAAAACATTCAGTACTTC,CASKASSLAKNIQYF
NA,TRBV10-1,TRBJ2-1,TRBD2,TGCGCCAGCAGTGGATCCCGTGGTAGCGGGCCTCCCCCGCTTTACAATGAGCAGTTCTTC,CASSGSRGSGPPPLYNEQFF
NA,TRBV15,TRBJ2-3,NA,TGTGCCTACCTGGGAAGCCCAGATACGCAGTATTTT,CAYLGSPDTQYF
NA,TRBV29-1,TRBJ1-1,NA,TGCAGCGTTGACGTTCTTAGAGAAGCTTTCTTT,CSVDVLREAFF
NA,TRBV19,TRBJ2-2,NA,TGTGCCAGTAGTGTAGTTAGCGGTGGGGGGACCGGGGAGCTGTTTTTT,CASSVVSGGGTGELFF
NA,TRBV4-2,TRBJ1-4,TRBD1,TGTGCCAGCAGCCAAGTTGGACAGGCCGGCGAAAAACTGTTTTTT,CASSQVGQAGEKLFF
NA,TRBV9,TRBJ2-1,NA,TGTGCCAGCAGCGTAGAATGGAATGAGCAGTTCTTC,CASSVEWNEQFF
NA,TRBV18,TRBJ1-1,NA,TGTGCCAGCTCACCACCGAACGGCAACACTGAAGCTTTCTTT,CASSPPNGNTEAFF
NA,TRBV28,TRBJ2-6,NA,TGTGCCAGCAGTTTCGAGGGGACCCTCTCTGGGGCCAACGTCCTGACTTTC,CASSFEGTLSGANVLTF
NA,TRBV7-3,TRBJ1-1,NA,TGTGCCAGCAGCTTAAATTGGCGGGATGAAGCTTTCTTT,CASSLNWRDEAFF
few,TRBV4-1,TRBJ2-2,TRBD1,TGCGCCAGCAGCGCCCAGGGGGTCCTCGGGGAGCTGTTTTTT,CASSAQGVLGELFF
NA,TRBV7-7,TRBJ2-1,NA,TGTGCTAGCAGCAACCCTAGCGACATCAGGAATGAGCAGTTCTTC,CASSNPSDIRNEQFF
NA,TRBV19,TRBJ1-5,NA,TGTGCCAGTAGTATAGGTGCACCCAATCAGCCCCAGCATTTT,CASSIGAPNQPQHF
NA,TRBV5-4,TRBJ1-1,NA,TGTGCCAGCAGCCCGGGGGGGGGCGTCGACACTGAAGCTTTCTTT,CASSPGGGVDTEAFF
NA,TRBV10-3,TRBJ2-2,NA,TGTGCCATCAGTTCGACTAGTCCCGGGGAGCTGTTTTTT,CAISSTSPGELFF
once,TRBV27,TRBJ1-3,NA,TGTGCCAGCAGCGGAGGTACTGGAAACACCATATATTTT,CASSGGTGNTIYF
once,TRBV5-1,TRBJ2-7,TRBD2,TGCGCCAGCAGCTCGGGAGGGGTACCCTACGAGCAGTACTTC,CASSSGGVPYEQYF
NA,TRBV15,TRBJ1-5,NA,TGTGCCACCAGCAGAGATCTAATGGGGGAATGGGATCAGCCCCAGCATTTT,CATSRDLMGEWDQPQHF
NA,TRBV7-3,TRBJ2-1,NA,TGTGCCAGCAGCCCAGGGTCCGGGACCAGCTCCTACAATGAGCAGTTCTTC,CASSPGSGTSSYNEQFF
once,TRBV7-9,TRBJ2-5,TRBD2,TGTGCCAGCAGCTTGGGGACTAGCGGGGAGTACCAAGAGACCCAGTACTTC,CASSLGTSGEYQETQYF
NA,TRBV6-5,TRBJ2-7,NA,TGTGCCAGCAGTTACTCGGACAGTACCTACGAGCAGTACTTC,CASSYSDSTYEQYF
NA,TRBV7-2,TRBJ2-7,TRBD1,TGTGCCAGCAGCTTAGCGGCACAGGGGGTCCAAAGTGAGCAGTACTTC,CASSLAAQGVQSEQYF
NA,TRBV6-5,TRBJ1-3,NA,TGTGCCAGCAGTCTGGCTAACTCTGGAAACACCATATATTTT,CASSLANSGNTIYF
NA,TRBV6-6,TRBJ2-5,TRBD2,TGTGCAGGTTCAGCGGGAGTGGGGGAGACCCAGTACTTC,CAGSAGVGETQYF
NA,TRBV27,TRBJ2-3,TRBD1,TGTGCCAGCAGTCCGTACAGGGGGGTAAGCACAGATACGCAGTATTTT,CASSPYRGVSTDTQYF
NA,TRBV7-9,TRBJ1-4,NA,TGTGCCAGCAGCTCCGGACAGCGTGCAACTAATGAAAAACTGTTTTTT,CASSSGQRATNEKLFF
NA,TRBV28,TRBJ2-2,NA,TGTGCCAGCAGTTTATGGGAACGCGTGGCCGGGGAGCTGTTTTTT,CASSLWERVAGELFF
NA,TRBV6-5,TRBJ2-7,TRBD2,TGTGCCAGCCGGCCAGCGGGAGGGCCGGACGAGCAGTACTTC,CASRPAGGPDEQYF
NA,TRBV5-1,TRBJ2-1,NA,TGCGCCAGCAGCCTGGGCGGAAGTGAGCAGTTCTTC,CASSLGGSEQFF
NA,TRBV5-1,TRBJ2-5,TRBD1,TGCGCCAGCAGCTCCCCGGACAGGGTCCAAGAGACCCAGTACTTC,CASSSPDRVQETQYF
NA,TRBV6-1,TRBJ1-1,NA,TGTGCCAGCACCCCCCGACACGGTATGAACACTGAAGCTTTCTTT,CASTPRHGMNTEAFF
NA,TRBV7-8,TRBJ1-2,NA,TGTGCCAGCAGCTTAGATTCGGGACTAATCTATGGCTACACCTTC,CASSLDSGLIYGYTF
NA,TRBV29-1,TRBJ2-2,NA,TGCAGCGTTGCCCCGAGCCACACCGGGGAGCTGTTTTTT,CSVAPSHTGELFF
once,TRBV7-2,TRBJ1-5,NA,TGTGCCAGCAGCTTATGGGGGCTCGGTGGCAATCAGCCCCAGCATTTT,CASSLWGLGGNQPQHF
NA,TRBV4-1,TRBJ2-7,NA,TGCGCCAGCAGCCAAGATAAGAGAGCTATCTACGAGCAGTACTTC,CASSQDKRAIYEQYF
NA,TRBV7-9,TRBJ2-4,TRBD2,TGTGCCAGCAGCTCCCCGGGGACTAGCGGAGAAAACATTCAGTACTTC,CASSSPGTSGENIQYF
NA,TRBV5-4,TRBJ2-1,NA,TGTGCCAGCAGCTTAAGTGTGGAGGAGCAGTTCTTC,CASSLSVEEQFF
NA,TRBV15,TRBJ1-4,NA,TGTGCCACCAGCAGAGATCGGGCAGCAACTAATGAAAAACTGTTTTTT,CATSRDRAATNEKLFF
NA,TRBV28,TRBJ1-1,NA,TGTGCCAGCAGGGACATCTCCATGAACACTGAAGCTTTCTTT,CASRDISMNTEAFF
NA,TRBV28,TRBJ1-3,NA,TGTGCCAGCAGGTCCTCTGGAAACACCATATATTTT,CASRSSGNTIYF
NA,TRBV2,TRBJ2-3,TRBD2,TGTGCCAGCAGTGGGACTAGCGGGAGGTTAACATCAAGCACAGATACGCAGTATTTT,CASSGTSGRLTSSTDTQYF
NA,TRBV5-4,TRBJ2-3,NA,TGTGCCAGCAGCTTCCCAACCCGGGCTGGGGATACGCAGTATTTT,CASSFPTRAGDTQYF
NA,TRBV7-3,TRBJ2-5,NA,TGTGCCAGCAGCTTAATAGGGAGTTGGGAAGAGACCCAGTACTTC,CASSLIGSWEETQYF
NA,TRBV28,TRBJ2-7,NA,TGTGCCAGCAGAAGCATAGAGAACACCTACGAGCAGTACTTC,CASRSIENTYEQYF
NA,TRBV19,TRBJ2-2,NA,TGTGCCAGTAGGAAAGAGGAGAAGAAGGTCCTCGGCCTCGGGGAGCTGTTTTTT,CASRKEEKKVLGLGELFF
once,TRBV20-1,TRBJ2-7,NA,TGCAGTGCTTCCAACTCCTACGAGCAGTACTTC,CSASNSYEQYF
NA,TRBV11-2,TRBJ2-3,NA,TGTGCCAGCAGTTCCGACGATACGCAGTATTTT,CASSSDDTQYF
once,TRBV4-2,TRBJ1-5,NA,TGTGCCAGCAGCCAAGACGGAAGGGGGAACAATCAGCCCCAGCATTTT,CASSQDGRGNNQPQHF
NA,TRBV27,TRBJ2-7,NA,TGTGCCAGCAGTTCACAGTCTTCCTACGAGCAGTACTTC,CASSSQSSYEQYF